Sequencing of this T cell receptor beta chain was carried out in a study of molecular identifiers for immune sequencing clone quantification. The study's findings and limits: Highly expanded clone sizes could be underestimated by identical TCR molecules that share a barcode. Over 98% of effector molecules, but under 1% in naive cells, were held by clones with more than 20 RNA copies.

When naive CD8 T cells were sorted, they were gated as CD8+CD4-CCR7+CD45RA+. With respect to this clonotype: No antigen is known for it.

TCRdb re-analysed the PCR reads in MiXCR, keeping a single row per CDR3 protein. The sample consists of approximately 670,000 distinct CDR3 sequences, roughly 21% of them appearing once. Sequencing used naive CD8+ T cells from blood, with Jurkat cell RNA spiked in. Subset of the sample: FACS-sorted CD8+CD4-CCR7+CD45RA+ naive T cells. This clonotype was obtained from a human donor in good health. Some libraries in this study had Jurkat cell RNA spiked in.

CDR3 coding DNA: TGTGCCAGCAGCCAGAGGACCGGGGAAAATGAGCAGTTCTTC. Translated, it gives CASSQRTGENEQFF. The V and J genes are TRBV4-2 and TRBJ2-1, with D tentatively TRBD2 (5 bases). This CDR3 is built from 14 residues. V lost 3 bases and J lost 7, with 13 bases in between. Germline V gene lookup returns CDR1 LGHNA and CDR2 YNFKEQ.